This is a list of T cell receptor beta chains from one sample in a study of spatial heterogeneity in lung cancer. TCRdb redid the calling of the 5' RACE reads with MiXCR, one entry per CDR3 protein. The table records some 54,000 distinct CDR3 sequences, roughly 7.4% of them present only once. Here the sequenced sample was PBMCs, taken at follow-up. These receptors all stem from a female donor with early-stage non-small cell lung cancer. Both conserved end residues are part of each CDR3. D genes are given only for firm matches. For some rows the clone size is stated as once, few or many, or as a class when expanded; others skip it.

DNA	CDR3	size	V	D	J
TGCAGTGCTAGCTTCAACTTGAAAAGCAATCAGCCCCAGCATTTT	CSASFNLKSNQPQHF	.	TRBV20-1	.	TRBJ1-5
TGTGCCAGCAGTGTCGGGGCCGACTATGGCTACACCTTC	CASSVGADYGYTF	many	TRBV6-1	.	TRBJ1-2
TGTGTCAGCAGCTACCTCAGACAGGGCGCAGAGACCCAGTACTTC	CVSSYLRQGAETQYF	few	TRBV7-9	TRBD1	TRBJ2-5
TGTGCCTGGAGTGTCTACAGGACGCCCAAAAACATTCAGTACTTC	CAWSVYRTPKNIQYF	.	TRBV30	.	TRBJ2-4
TGTGCCAGCAGTGATTCACCCCGGGGGGCTGGGACCGGGGAGCTGTTTTTT	CASSDSPRGAGTGELFF	.	TRBV2	.	TRBJ2-2
TGCGCCAGCAGTCCGGATAGGGTGCAGTTCTTC	CASSPDRVQFF	many	TRBV23-1	.	TRBJ2-1
TGTGCCAGCAGTGTTACTAGCGGGGGATCCAATGAGCAGTTCTTC	CASSVTSGGSNEQFF	.	TRBV27	TRBD2	TRBJ2-1
TGCAGTGCTAGAGGGGGAGCAGGCTCATACAATGAGCAGTTCTTC	CSARGGAGSYNEQFF	few	TRBV20-1	.	TRBJ2-1
TGTGCCAGCTCACCACAGGGGGCGAACAATCAGCCCCAGCATTTT	CASSPQGANNQPQHF	many	TRBV18	TRBD1	TRBJ1-5
TGCGCCAGCAGCCTAGGCTCGAGGGGACAGAGGGCGGATACGCAGTATTTT	CASSLGSRGQRADTQYF	.	TRBV5-1	TRBD1	TRBJ2-3
TGTGCCAGCAGCCCGGATCTCGGTACGCAGTATTTT	CASSPDLGTQYF	.	TRBV7-3	.	TRBJ2-3
TGCGCCAGCAGCCGCGAGGGGTTACCGTCCTACGAGCAGTACTTC	CASSREGLPSYEQYF	.	TRBV5-1	.	TRBJ2-7
TGTGCCAGCAGCCATGAAGTTAATTTGGGCCTTCAAAAGCAGTTCTTC	CASSHEVNLGLQKQFF	many	TRBV7-7	.	TRBJ2-1
TGTGCCAGCAGTTTGCCCCTTACTAGCGGGGGGCACACAGATACGCAGTATTTT	CASSLPLTSGGHTDTQYF	few	TRBV12-3/TRBV12-4	TRBD2	TRBJ2-3
TGTGCCATCAGTGAGTCATTTAGCTACGAGCAGTACTTC	CAISESFSYEQYF	many	TRBV10-3	.	TRBJ2-7
TGTGCCAGCAGCTTATCCGGGACAGCTATAGAGCAGTACTTC	CASSLSGTAIEQYF	few	TRBV4-2	TRBD1	TRBJ2-7
TGTGCCAGCAGCCAAGGGGTTGGGGCACTACCCGGGGAGCTGTTTTTT	CASSQGVGALPGELFF	few	TRBV14	.	TRBJ2-2
TGTGCCAGCAGCTTAACGGGGGAGGGCACTGAAGCTTTCTTT	CASSLTGEGTEAFF	few	TRBV7-3	.	TRBJ1-1
TGTGCCAGCAGGGCCCATAACGGGGATACGCAGTATTTT	CASRAHNGDTQYF	many	TRBV9	.	TRBJ2-3
TGTGCCAGCTCACCAGGGGTAGCGGGGGAGCAGTTCTTC	CASSPGVAGEQFF	.	TRBV18	TRBD2	TRBJ2-1
TGCGCCAGCAGCCACCCTCCTAAGATCGACGGGGAAGCTTTCTTT	CASSHPPKIDGEAFF	many	TRBV4-1	.	TRBJ1-1
TGTGCCAGTAGTACGGTAATCAATCAGCCCCAGCATTTT	CASSTVINQPQHF	many	TRBV19	.	TRBJ1-5
TGCGCCAGCAGTGCCGGGACTAGCGGGGGTAAGGGTGAGCAGTTCTTC	CASSAGTSGGKGEQFF	few	TRBV10-1	TRBD2	TRBJ2-1
TGTGCCAGCAGTTTATCGCCAGGCGCTATTCAGCCCCAGCATTTT	CASSLSPGAIQPQHF	many	TRBV27	.	TRBJ1-5
TGTGCCAGCAGCTCGGGACAGGGCTTCGAAAAACTGTTTTTT	CASSSGQGFEKLFF	many	TRBV7-9	TRBD1	TRBJ1-4
TGTGCCAGCAGTCCACAGGGGGCAGTGCCCTATGGCTACACCTTC	CASSPQGAVPYGYTF	many	TRBV6-2/TRBV6-3	TRBD1	TRBJ1-2
TGTGCCAGCAGTGACGGAGGCGGGCGAGCTGAAGCTTTCTTT	CASSDGGGRAEAFF	.	TRBV2	.	TRBJ1-1
TGTGCCAGCAGCAAAGGTTTCCAGGGGGCCAACGAGCAGTACTTC	CASSKGFQGANEQYF	many	TRBV11-2	TRBD1	TRBJ2-7
TGTGCCAGCAGCTTGGATCTGGTACAAGAGACCCAGTACTTC	CASSLDLVQETQYF	many	TRBV5-6	.	TRBJ2-5
TGCGCCAGCAATCGGGACAGGCTTAATTCACCCCTCCACTTT	CASNRDRLNSPLHF	many	TRBV4-3	TRBD1	TRBJ1-6
TGCAGTGCTAGGGACCCACCACAGGAAGCTTTCTTT	CSARDPPQEAFF	many	TRBV20-1	.	TRBJ1-1
TGCAGTGCTAGAGTGACGGCAGTTAATTCACCCCTCCACTTT	CSARVTAVNSPLHF	many	TRBV20-1	.	TRBJ1-6
TGCGCCAGCAGTTCGGGACAGGGCGATGATCAGCCCCAGCATTTT	CASSSGQGDDQPQHF	few	TRBV5-1	TRBD1	TRBJ1-5
TGTGCCAGCAGTTTACGGGGGACAGGGAACACTGAAGCTTTCTTT	CASSLRGTGNTEAFF	many	TRBV28	TRBD1	TRBJ1-1
TGCGCCAGCAGCCTAATGACAGGAGAGAACACTGAAGCTTTCTTT	CASSLMTGENTEAFF	many	TRBV5-1	.	TRBJ1-1
TGTGCCAGCTCACCGTCCCCGGGACTAATGAGTGATACGCAGTATTTT	CASSPSPGLMSDTQYF	few	TRBV18	TRBD2	TRBJ2-3
TGTGCCAGCAGGACGCGGGGGGCCCCTGAAGCTTTCTTT	CASRTRGAPEAFF	many	TRBV6-2/TRBV6-3	.	TRBJ1-1
TGTGCCAGTAAGGAGTCCCCCGATTCTCAGCCCCAGCATTTT	CASKESPDSQPQHF	many	TRBV19	.	TRBJ1-5
TGTGCCAGCAGCTCTAGGTTGACAGGGCTTCATGGCTACACCTTC	CASSSRLTGLHGYTF	.	TRBV7-2	TRBD1	TRBJ1-2
TGTGCCAGCAGTTTGGGAGAGTTTGGGACCCAGTACTTC	CASSLGEFGTQYF	few	TRBV28	.	TRBJ2-5
TGTGCCAGCAGTACCCATTGGCCCAACAGGGGGGACGGGGAATACGAGCAGTACTTC	CASSTHWPNRGDGEYEQYF	.	TRBV27	TRBD1	TRBJ2-7
TGCAGTGCTAGAGACGGGGCGAGGAACACAGATACGCAGTATTTT	CSARDGARNTDTQYF	few	TRBV20-1	.	TRBJ2-3
TGCAGTGCTACAGGACGATCCCAAGAGACCCAGTACTTC	CSATGRSQETQYF	.	TRBV20-1	.	TRBJ2-5
TGTGCCAGCAGCTTAGGTGTCGGCACAGATACGCAGTATTTT	CASSLGVGTDTQYF	.	TRBV7-9	.	TRBJ2-3
TGTGCCACCAGCAGAGATAACCTAGGGGGAGCTGAGCAGTTCTTC	CATSRDNLGGAEQFF	few	TRBV15	.	TRBJ2-1
TGTGCCAGTAGTATAGGGGTTGCGGAGACCCAGTACTTC	CASSIGVAETQYF	.	TRBV19	.	TRBJ2-5
TGCAGTGCTAGAGCCGGGGGGATAAATGAAAAACTGTTTTTT	CSARAGGINEKLFF	.	TRBV20-1	.	TRBJ1-4
TGTGCCTGGAGCGCAGGACCAAATCAGCCCCAGCATTTT	CAWSAGPNQPQHF	few	TRBV30	.	TRBJ1-5
TGTGCCAGCAGCTCCGATACTAGCGGCCGTTACTACAATGAGCAGTTCTTC	CASSSDTSGRYYNEQFF	many	TRBV9	TRBD2	TRBJ2-1